Listed below are T cell receptor beta chains from one sample, sequenced in a study of cytomegalovirus exposure and HLA in healthy donors. TCRdb's copy holds only in-frame clones and misses some; the assay was immunoSEQ multiplex PCR. The profile shows 160,000 or so clones, around four fifths of them singletons. Input material: PBMCs. These receptors all come from a woman aged 45-65 years in good health and CMV-seronegative. The CDR3 runs from the conserved cysteine through the conserved F or W. A D gene is named only where the DNA matches it firmly. For some rows the clone size is stated as once, few or many, or as a class when expanded; others skip it.

d_call clone_size j_call v_call cdr3_aa cdr3_nt
- few TRBJ1-1 TRBV5-1 CASSLYAGTRMNTEAFF TGCGCCAGCAGTCTTTACGCAGGTACACGAATGAACACTGAAGCTTTCTTT
- few TRBJ2-7 TRBV28 CASTSGGPYEQYF TGTGCCAGCACCTCAGGGGGGCCCTACGAGCAGTACTTC
- - TRBJ2-5 TRBV27 CASSLAGDEETQYF TGTGCCAGCAGTTTAGCGGGCGATGAAGAGACCCAGTACTTC
- - TRBJ1-1 TRBV28 CASSLKGVGAFF TGTGCCAGCAGTTTAAAGGGGGTTGGAGCTTTCTTT
- few TRBJ1-6 TRBV5-1 CASSLGQIKDSPLHF TGCGCCAGCAGCTTGGGACAGATTAAGGATTCACCCCTCCACTTT
- - TRBJ2-5 TRBV5-1 CASSRGDGQETQYF TGCGCCAGCAGCCGCGGGGATGGCCAAGAGACCCAGTACTTC
- - TRBJ2-6 TRBV7-9 CATLGGPGANVLTF TGTGCCACCCTCGGGGGTCCTGGGGCCAACGTCCTGACTTTC
TRBD1 - TRBJ1-2 TRBV7-2 CASSPGQGNYGYTF TGTGCCAGCAGCCCCGGACAGGGCAACTATGGCTACACCTTC
- - TRBJ2-5 TRBV28 CASSSAWSRLYQETQYF TGTGCCAGCAGTTCCGCGTGGTCAAGATTGTACCAAGAGACCCAGTACTTC
- once TRBJ2-3 TRBV18 CASSPPSRNTDTQYF TGTGCCAGCTCACCACCGTCCAGGAACACAGATACGCAGTATTTT
TRBD2 - TRBJ2-6 TRBV7-9 CASSSTSGRAAGANVLTF TGTGCCAGCAGCTCCACTAGCGGGAGGGCCGCTGGGGCCAACGTCCTGACTTTC
TRBD2 - TRBJ2-7 TRBV28 CALRTSGGLTYEQYF TGTGCCCTCCGGACTAGCGGGGGACTTACCTACGAGCAGTACTTC
- - TRBJ1-3 TRBV28 CASSSGAGTIYF TGTGCCAGCAGTTCCGGAGCGGGGACCATATATTTT
- - TRBJ2-1 TRBV4-1 CASSPQIDGLGRPYNEQFF TGCGCCAGCAGCCCACAGATCGACGGCCTCGGGAGACCCTACAATGAGCAGTTCTTC
TRBD2 - TRBJ2-1 TRBV6-4 CASSDSGTSLYNEQFF TGTGCCAGCAGTGACTCAGGGACTAGCCTCTACAATGAGCAGTTCTTC
TRBD1 few TRBJ1-6 TRBV2 CASCGTAKSPLHF TGTGCCAGCTGCGGGACAGCGAAATCACCCCTCCACTTT
TRBD2 - TRBJ2-5 TRBV28 CASSPPAGAYRETQYF TGTGCCAGCAGTCCCCCAGCGGGGGCTTATCGAGAGACCCAGTACTTC
- - TRBJ1-2 TRBV21-1 CASSKGVRGHNHGYTF TGTGCCAGCAGCAAAGGTGTAAGGGGACACAATCATGGCTACACCTTC
- many TRBJ1-3 TRBV6-6 CASTNYGFRRGNTIYF TGTGCCAGCACCAATTACGGTTTTAGGAGAGGAAACACCATATATTTT
- - TRBJ1-2 TRBV19 CASSPTGGGFGRYGYTF TGTGCCAGTAGCCCTACCGGGGGGGGCTTTGGGCGGTATGGCTACACCTTC
- - TRBJ2-7 TRBV5-1 CASSLSTGWPVSYEQYF TGCGCCAGCAGCTTAAGTACAGGGTGGCCCGTCTCCTACGAGCAGTACTTC
TRBD1 - TRBJ2-7 TRBV7-2 CASSLSPGQGFEQYF TGTGCCAGCAGCTTATCGCCGGGACAGGGTTTCGAGCAGTACTTC
TRBD2 - TRBJ2-5 TRBV4-2 CASSQDWTRGGETQYF TGTGCCAGCAGCCAAGACTGGACTAGAGGTGGTGAGACCCAGTACTTC
TRBD1 - TRBJ1-2 TRBV10-3 CAIRGTVPNYGYTF TGTGCCATCAGGGGGACAGTCCCAAACTATGGCTACACCTTC
- - TRBJ1-4 TRBV4-2 CASSSDRALNNEKLFF TGTGCCAGCAGCTCGGACAGAGCCTTAAATAATGAAAAACTGTTTTTT
TRBD1 - TRBJ2-5 TRBV28 CASSFPLHRGDSQETQYF TGTGCCAGCAGTTTCCCACTCCACAGGGGAGACTCCCAAGAGACCCAGTACTTC
- few TRBJ1-5 TRBV19 CASSITPANNQPQHF TGTGCCAGTAGTATCACCCCCGCGAACAATCAGCCCCAGCATTTT
- - TRBJ1-4 TRBV29-1 CSVEGADRKQFF TGCAGCGTTGAAGGAGCGGACCGTAAGCAGTTTTTT
- - TRBJ1-1 TRBV19 CASSISGNTEAFF TGTGCCAGTAGTATAAGCGGGAACACTGAAGCTTTCTTT
- few TRBJ2-7 TRBV5-1 CASSFNYGEQYF TGCGCCAGCAGCTTTAACTATGGCGAGCAGTACTTC
- - TRBJ2-1 TRBV5-1 CASSLPRGNEQFF TGCGCCAGCAGCCTGCCCAGGGGTAATGAGCAGTTCTTC
TRBD2 - TRBJ2-3 TRBV11-2 CASSLRLAAATDTQYF TGTGCCAGCAGCTTAAGGCTAGCGGCCGCCACAGATACGCAGTATTTT
TRBD2 - TRBJ2-5 TRBV5-5 CASSRGLGETQYF TGTGCCAGCAGCCGTGGACTAGGAGAGACCCAGTACTTC
- - TRBJ1-3 TRBV7-9 CASSLQGSLSGNTIYF TGTGCCAGCAGCTTACAGGGCTCCCTCTCTGGAAACACCATATATTTT
- - TRBJ1-3 TRBV7-2 CASSLSFSSGNTIYF TGTGCCAGCAGCTTAAGTTTCAGCTCTGGAAACACCATATATTTT
TRBD1 - TRBJ1-4 TRBV28 CASSLDRGDEKLFF TGTGCCAGCAGTTTGGACAGGGGGGATGAAAAACTGTTTTTT
- - TRBJ1-5 TRBV27 CASSFLKEYSNQPQHF TGTGCCAGCAGTTTCCTCAAGGAGTATAGCAATCAGCCCCAGCATTTT
- - TRBJ1-1 TRBV14 CASSQLRVGAFF TGTGCCAGCAGCCAATTACGGGTTGGAGCTTTCTTT
TRBD1 - TRBJ2-7 TRBV2 CASSGGTEPYEQYF TGTGCCAGCAGTGGGGGGACAGAGCCGTACGAGCAGTACTTC
TRBD1 - TRBJ2-7 TRBV10-2 CASSEDRAPSYEQYF TGCGCCAGCAGTGAAGACAGGGCCCCCTCCTACGAGCAGTACTTC
TRBD2 - TRBJ2-1 TRBV7-3 CASSSELAGAQEQFF TGTGCCAGCAGCTCGGAACTAGCGGGAGCGCAGGAGCAGTTCTTC
- - TRBJ2-3 TRBV7-9 CASSLSGTDTQYF TGTGCCAGCAGCTTATCAGGGACAGATACGCAGTATTTT
TRBD1 - TRBJ1-4 TRBV19 CASSNQGVGEKLFF TGTGCCAGTAGTAATCAGGGGGTAGGGGAAAAACTGTTTTTT
TRBD1 - TRBJ2-3 TRBV11-3 CASRKGQGLADTQYF TGTGCCAGCAGGAAGGGACAGGGGCTCGCAGATACGCAGTATTTT
- - TRBJ1-1 TRBV6-6 CASSYSRSGTEAFF TGTGCCAGCAGTTACTCGCGCTCGGGGACTGAAGCTTTCTTT
TRBD1 - TRBJ2-7 TRBV10-3 CAISTGQGAYEQYF TGTGCCATCAGTACGGGACAGGGGGCCTACGAGCAGTACTTC
TRBD1 - TRBJ2-2 TRBV11-3 CASSMDRGQTGELFF TGTGCCAGCAGCATGGACAGGGGGCAAACCGGGGAGCTGTTTTTT
- few TRBJ2-1 TRBV6-4 CASSLGQGGNNEQFF TGTGCCAGCAGTTTGGGACAAGGTGGAAACAATGAGCAGTTCTTC
TRBD1 once TRBJ2-7 TRBV7-2 CASSLAPTGTSYEQYF TGTGCCAGCAGCTTAGCCCCGACAGGGACCTCCTACGAGCAGTACTTC